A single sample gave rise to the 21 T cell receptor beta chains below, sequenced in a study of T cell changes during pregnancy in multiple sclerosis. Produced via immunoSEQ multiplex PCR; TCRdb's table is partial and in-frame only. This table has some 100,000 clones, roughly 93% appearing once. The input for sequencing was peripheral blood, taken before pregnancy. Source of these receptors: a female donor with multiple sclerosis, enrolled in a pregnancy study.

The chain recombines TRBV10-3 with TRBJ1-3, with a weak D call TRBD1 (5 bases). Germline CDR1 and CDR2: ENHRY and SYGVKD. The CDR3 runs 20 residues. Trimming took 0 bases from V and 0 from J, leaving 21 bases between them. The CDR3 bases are TGTGCCATCAGTGAGTCGGGGGGGACCCTTGGTCGGTTCTCTGGAAACACCATATATTTT. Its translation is CAISESGGTLGRFSGNTIYF.

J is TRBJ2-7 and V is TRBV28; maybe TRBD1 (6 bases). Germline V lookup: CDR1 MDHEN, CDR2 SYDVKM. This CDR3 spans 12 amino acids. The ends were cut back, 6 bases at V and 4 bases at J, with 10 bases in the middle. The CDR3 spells CASRDQGYEQYF. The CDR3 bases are TGTGCCAGCAGAGACCAGGGGTACGAGCAGTACTTC.

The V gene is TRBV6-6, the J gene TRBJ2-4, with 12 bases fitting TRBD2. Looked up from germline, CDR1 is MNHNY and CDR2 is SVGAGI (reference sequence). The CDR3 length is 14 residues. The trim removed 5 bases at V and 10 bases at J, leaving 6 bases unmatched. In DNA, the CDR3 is TGTGCCAGCAGTCTAGCGGGAGGGCAAGGTATTCAGTACTTC. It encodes CASSLAGGQGIQYF.

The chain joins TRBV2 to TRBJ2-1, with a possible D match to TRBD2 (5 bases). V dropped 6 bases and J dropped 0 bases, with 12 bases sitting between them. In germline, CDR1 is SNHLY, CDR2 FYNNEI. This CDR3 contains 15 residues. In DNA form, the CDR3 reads TGTGCCAGCAGAAGGACTGGTTTCTCCTACAATGAGCAGTTCTTC. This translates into CASRRTGFSYNEQFF. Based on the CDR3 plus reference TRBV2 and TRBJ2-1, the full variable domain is EPEVTQTPSHQVTQMGQEVILRCVPISNHLYFYWYRQILGQKVEFLVSFYNNEISEKSEIFDDQFSVERPDGSNFTLKIRSTKLEDSAMYFCASRRTGFSYNEQFFGPGTRLTVL.

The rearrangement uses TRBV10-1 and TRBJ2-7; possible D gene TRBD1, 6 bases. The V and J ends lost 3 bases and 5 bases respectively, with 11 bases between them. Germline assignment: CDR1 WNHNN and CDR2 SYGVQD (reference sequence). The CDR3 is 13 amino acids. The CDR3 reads CASSDPGVNEQYF. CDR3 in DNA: TGCGCCAGCAGTGACCCAGGGGTTAACGAGCAGTACTTC.

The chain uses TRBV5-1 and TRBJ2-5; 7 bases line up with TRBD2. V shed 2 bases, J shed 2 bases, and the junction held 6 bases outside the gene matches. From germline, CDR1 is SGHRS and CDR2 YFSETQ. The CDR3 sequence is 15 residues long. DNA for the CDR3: TGCGCCAGCAGCTTTGCGGGAGAGACTCAAGAGACCCAGTACTTC. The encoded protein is CASSFAGETQETQYF.

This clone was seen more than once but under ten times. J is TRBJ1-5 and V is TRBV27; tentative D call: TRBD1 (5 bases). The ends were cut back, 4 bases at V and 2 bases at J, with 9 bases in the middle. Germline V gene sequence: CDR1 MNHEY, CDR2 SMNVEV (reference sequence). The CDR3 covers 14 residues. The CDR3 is CASSSQGGNQPQHF. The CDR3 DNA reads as TGTGCCAGCAGTTCCCAAGGGGGCAATCAGCCCCAGCATTTT.

The chain's CDR3 is CAISGDRGSEAFF. DNA of the CDR3: TGTGCCATCAGTGGGGACAGGGGCTCTGAAGCTTTCTTT. The chain recombines TRBV10-3 with TRBJ1-1, with TRBD1 matching over 10 bases. The CDR3 consists of 13 residues. V lost 4 bases to trimming and J lost 6 bases; unmatched junction nucleotides: 2. CDR1 and CDR2 from the germline V gene are ENHRY and SYGVKD.

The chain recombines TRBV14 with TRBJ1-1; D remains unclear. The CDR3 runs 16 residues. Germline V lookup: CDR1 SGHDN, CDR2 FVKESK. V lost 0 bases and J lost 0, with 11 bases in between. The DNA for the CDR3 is TGTGCCAGCAGCCAAGATAGGTGGCAGGTGAACACTGAAGCTTTCTTT. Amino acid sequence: CASSQDRWQVNTEAFF.

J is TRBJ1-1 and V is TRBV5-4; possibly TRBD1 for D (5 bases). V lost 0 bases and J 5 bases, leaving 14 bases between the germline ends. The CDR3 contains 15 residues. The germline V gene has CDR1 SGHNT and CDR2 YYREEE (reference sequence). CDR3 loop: CASSLEAAGGTEAFF. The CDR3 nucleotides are TGTGCCAGCAGCTTGGAGGCGGCGGGGGGGACTGAAGCTTTCTTT.

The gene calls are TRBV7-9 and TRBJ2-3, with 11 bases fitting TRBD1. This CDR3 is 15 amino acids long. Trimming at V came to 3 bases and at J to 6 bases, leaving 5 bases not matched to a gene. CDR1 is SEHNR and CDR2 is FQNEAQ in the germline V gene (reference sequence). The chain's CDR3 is CASSLGQGEVDTQYF. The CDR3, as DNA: TGTGCCAGCAGCTTGGGACAGGGGGAGGTGGATACGCAGTATTTT.

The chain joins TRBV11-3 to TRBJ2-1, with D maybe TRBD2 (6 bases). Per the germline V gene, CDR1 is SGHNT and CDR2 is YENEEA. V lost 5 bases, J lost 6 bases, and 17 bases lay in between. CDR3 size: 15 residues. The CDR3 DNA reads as TGTGCCAGCAGCCTGCGGGAATCTGAGGCCAATGAGCAGTTCTTC. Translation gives CASSLRESEANEQFF. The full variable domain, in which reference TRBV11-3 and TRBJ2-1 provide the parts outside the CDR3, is EAGVVQSPRYKIIEKKQPVAFWCNPISGHNTLYWYLQNLGQGPELLIRYENEEAVDDSQLPKDRFSAERLKGVDSTLKIQPAELGDSAVYLCASSLRESEANEQFFGPGTRLTVL.

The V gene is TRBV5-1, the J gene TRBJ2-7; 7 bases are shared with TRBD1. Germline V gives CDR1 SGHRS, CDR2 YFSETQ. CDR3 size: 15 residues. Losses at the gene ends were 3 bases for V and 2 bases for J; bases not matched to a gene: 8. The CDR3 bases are TGCGCCAGCAGCTCCGGGACAGTAGGTCCCTACGAGCAGTACTTC. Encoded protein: CASSSGTVGPYEQYF.

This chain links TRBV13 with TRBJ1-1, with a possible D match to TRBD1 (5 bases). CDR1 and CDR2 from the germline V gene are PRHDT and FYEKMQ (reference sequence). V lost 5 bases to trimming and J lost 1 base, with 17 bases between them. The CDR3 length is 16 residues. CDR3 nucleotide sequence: TGTGCCAGCAGCACCTATACAGGAGCAGGGAACACTGAAGCTTTCTTT. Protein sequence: CASSTYTGAGNTEAFF. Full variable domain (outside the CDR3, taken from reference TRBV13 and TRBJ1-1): AAGVIQSPRHLIKEKRETATLKCYPIPRHDTVYWYQQGPGQDPQFLISFYEKMQSDKGSIPDRFSAQQFSDYHSELNMSSLELGDSALYFCASSTYTGAGNTEAFFGQGTRLTVV.

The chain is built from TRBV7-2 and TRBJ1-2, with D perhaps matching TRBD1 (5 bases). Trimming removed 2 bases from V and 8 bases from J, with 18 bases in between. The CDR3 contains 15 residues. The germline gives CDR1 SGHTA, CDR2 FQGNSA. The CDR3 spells CASSLTRWGSHGYTF. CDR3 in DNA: TGTGCCAGCAGCTTAACGCGGTGGGGCAGCCACGGCTACACCTTC.

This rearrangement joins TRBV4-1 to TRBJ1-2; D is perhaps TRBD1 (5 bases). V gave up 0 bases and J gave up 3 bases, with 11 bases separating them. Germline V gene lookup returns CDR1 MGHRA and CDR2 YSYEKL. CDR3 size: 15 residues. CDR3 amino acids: CASSQDGAGHYGYTF. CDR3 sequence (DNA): TGCGCCAGCAGCCAAGATGGCGCAGGGCACTATGGCTACACCTTC.

CDR3 bases: TGTGCCAGCAGTTACTCTATCGAGGGAATTGAAGCTTTCTTT. It translates to CASSYSIEGIEAFF. The rearrangement links TRBV6-5 to TRBJ1-1; D is unresolved. There are 14 residues in the CDR3. V gave up 0 bases and J gave up 7 bases, with 12 bases separating them. Germline lookup yields CDR1 MNHEY and CDR2 SVGAGI.

The CDR3 loop is CASSPRTGEAYEQYF. CDR3 DNA sequence: TGCGCCAGCAGCCCTCGGACAGGGGAGGCCTACGAGCAGTACTTC. The chain employs TRBV5-1 and TRBJ2-7; TRBD1 agrees at 9 bases. The germline V gene has CDR1 SGHRS and CDR2 YFSETQ. The CDR3 has 15 residues. V dropped 4 bases and J dropped 2; count of bases not matched to a gene: 7.

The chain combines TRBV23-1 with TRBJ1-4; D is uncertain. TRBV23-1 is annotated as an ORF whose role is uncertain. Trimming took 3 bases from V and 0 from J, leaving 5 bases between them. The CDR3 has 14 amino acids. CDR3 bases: TGCGCCAGCAGTCAGGGAGCAACTAATGAAAAACTGTTTTTT. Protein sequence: CASSQGATNEKLFF.

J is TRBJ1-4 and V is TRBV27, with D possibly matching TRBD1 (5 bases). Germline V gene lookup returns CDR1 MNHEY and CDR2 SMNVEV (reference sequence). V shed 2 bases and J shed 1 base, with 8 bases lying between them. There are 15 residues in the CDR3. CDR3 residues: CASSLGGGTNEKLFF. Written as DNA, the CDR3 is TGTGCCAGCAGTTTAGGCGGGGGAACTAATGAAAAACTGTTTTTT.

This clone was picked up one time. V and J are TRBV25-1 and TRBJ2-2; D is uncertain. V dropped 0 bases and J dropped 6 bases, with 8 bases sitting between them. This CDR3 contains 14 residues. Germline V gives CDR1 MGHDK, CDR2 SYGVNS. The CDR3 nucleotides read TGTGCCAGCAGTGAATATAATAGCCCCGGGGAGCTGTTTTTT. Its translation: CASSEYNSPGELFF.